This T cell receptor (beta chain) originates from a study of control samples from healthy donors and cancer patients. Only in-frame clones appear in the TCRdb table, and some are missing; sequencing was by immunoSEQ multiplex PCR. The sample carries 110,000 to 150,000 clones, around 94% recorded once. Germline loops: CDR1 SGHTA, CDR2 FQGNSA. The V end lost 1 base, the J end lost 5 bases, and 11 bases lay between the germline ends. The CDR3 runs 14 residues. The sample comprised PBMCs. The receptor's source is a man aged 55 to 70 with colorectal cancer. The rearrangement joins TRBV7-2 to TRBJ2-5; D remains unclear. The chain's CDR3 is CASSLDPVWETQYF. CDR3 DNA sequence: TGTGCCAGCAGCTTAGACCCAGTATGGGAGACCCAGTACTTC.